The 28 T cell receptor beta chains in this list originate from one sample, sequenced in a study of T-cell memory formation after mild COVID-19. TCRdb ran MiXCR on the 5' RACE reads and lists one entry per CDR3 protein. The table includes about 290,000 distinct CDR3 sequences, 15% to 20% detected once. The specimen was PBMCs or a T cell subset sorted from them (not recorded which). The receptors shown here come from a man younger than 30 who had mild COVID-19 (a few samples of this study predate the infection). Cell type and time point are not known.

This clonotype is deemed medium-sized. V is TRBV10-3 and J is TRBJ2-5, with no clear D. CDR1 and CDR2 from the germline V gene are ENHRY and SYGVKD. V shed 0 bases and J shed 2 bases, with 7 bases lying between them. This CDR3 region has 14 residues. CDR3 coding DNA: TGTGCCATCAGTGAGTCGCGGACGCAAGAGACCCAGTACTTC. Amino acids: CAISESRTQETQYF.

Remarks on this clonotype: This could be a read error, since a much larger clone is one nucleotide away. This sequence joins TRBV4-1 and TRBJ1-2; D unresolved. V was shortened by 1 base and J by 8 bases, with 29 bases between the two germline ends. Germline CDR1 is MGHRA and CDR2 is YSYEKL. The length of the CDR3 is 19 residues. The CDR3 reads CASSQAFPLFGNIGAGYTF. CDR3 DNA: TGCGCCAGCAGCCAAGCCTTCCCTTTGTTCGGGAATATCGGTGCGGGCTACACCTTC.

The chain has TRBV7-3 and TRBJ2-2; D uncertain. Germline loops: CDR1 SGHTA, CDR2 FQGTGA. The CDR3 is made up of 13 amino acids. Trimming stripped 5 bases from V and 7 bases from J, with 11 bases between. DNA for the CDR3: TGTGCCAGCAGCGATGGGTGGGGCGGGGAGCTGTTTTTT. It encodes CASSDGWGGELFF.

This clonotype has more than one count but fewer than ten. J is TRBJ2-1 and V is TRBV6-4; D may match TRBD1 or TRBD2 (6 bases each). Trimming pared 0 bases from V and 4 bases from J, leaving 13 bases between. Germline lookup yields CDR1 MRHNA and CDR2 SNTAGT. This CDR3 region has 16 residues. The CDR3 protein is CASSDSFRGRYNEQFF. CDR3 nucleotide sequence: TGTGCCAGCAGTGACTCATTTAGGGGGAGGTACAATGAGCAGTTCTTC.

The chain couples TRBV7-2 to TRBJ2-3; 8 bases are a match to TRBD2. Per germline, CDR1 SGHTA and CDR2 FQGNSA. The CDR3 consists of 16 residues. Losses at the gene ends were 2 bases for V and 5 bases for J; bases not matched to a gene: 9. CDR3 DNA: TGTGCCAGCAGCTTACTCACGGGGGGGCTGGTAGATACGCAGTATTTT. The encoded protein is CASSLLTGGLVDTQYF.

This clonotype was counted a few times. V is TRBV7-9 and J is TRBJ1-2; TRBD1 might be the D (6 bases). Deletions cut 1 base from V and 4 bases from J, with 10 bases between. The CDR3 covers 14 residues. Looked up from germline, CDR1 is SEHNR and CDR2 is FQNEAQ (reference sequence). CDR3 bases: TGTGCCAGCAGCTTAGAGGGGGAGCGCTATGGCTACACCTTC. Its translation: CASSLEGERYGYTF. The variable domain in full, completed from reference TRBV7-9 and TRBJ1-2, reads DTGVSQNPRHKITKRGQNVTFRCDPISEHNRLYWYRQTLGQGPEFLTYFQNEAQLEKSRLLSDRFSAERPKGSFSTLEIQRTEQGDSAMYLCASSLEGERYGYTFGSGTRLTVV.

This clonotype has a count of ten or more. The gene calls are TRBV20-1 and TRBJ1-2; D ambiguous. The CDR3 totals 12 residues. The V gene lost 3 bases and the J gene lost 0 bases, with 5 bases spanning the gap. Germline assignment: CDR1 DFQATT and CDR2 SNEGSKA (reference sequence). The CDR3 coding sequence is TGCAGTGCTAGCCGGCCTAACTATGGCTACACCTTC. Translating gives CSASRPNYGYTF.

This clonotype has more than one count but fewer than ten. The gene calls are TRBV20-1 and TRBJ2-5; 13 nucleotides agree with TRBD2. The CDR3 extends over 16 amino acids. Germline CDR1 DFQATT, CDR2 SNEGSKA (reference sequence). Losses at the gene ends were 5 bases for V and 5 bases for J; bases not matched to a gene: 11. The CDR3 sequence is CSAPGTSGAGRETQYF. The CDR3 region has the DNA TGCAGTGCTCCGGGGACTAGCGGGGCCGGGAGGGAGACCCAGTACTTC.

The gene calls are TRBV5-1 and TRBJ1-2; D remains ambiguous. Trimming took 2 bases from V and 0 from J, leaving 8 bases between them. This CDR3 has 14 residues. Germline assignment: CDR1 SGHRS and CDR2 YFSETQ. This CDR3 reads CASSLVSANYGYTF. CDR3 in DNA: TGCGCCAGCAGCTTAGTATCGGCTAACTATGGCTACACCTTC.

The J gene is TRBJ2-7, the V gene TRBV6-6, with TRBD1 identical over 11 bases. The CDR3 totals 12 residues. Germline lookup yields CDR1 MNHNY and CDR2 SVGAGI (reference sequence). V lost 11 bases to trimming and J lost 3 bases; unmatched junction nucleotides: 3. Here the CDR3 reads CAGGTGGYEQYF. The DNA of the CDR3 is TGTGCCGGGGGGACAGGGGGCTACGAGCAGTACTTC.

The chain carries TRBV7-2 and TRBJ1-2; D uncertain. Germline V gives CDR1 SGHTA, CDR2 FQGNSA. This CDR3 contains 13 residues. Deletions cut 5 bases from V and 4 bases from J, with 11 bases between. The CDR3 DNA is TGTGCCAGCAGCATAGATTACAGCTATGGCTACACCTTC. It translates to CASSIDYSYGYTF.

This clonotype was counted a few times. This chain connects TRBV6-6 to TRBJ2-1, with 10 bases that match TRBD2. V trimming: 2 bases; J trimming: 5 bases; junction bases outside the gene matches: 3. CDR3 length: 15 amino acids. Per the germline V gene, CDR1 is MNHNY and CDR2 is SVGAGI (reference sequence). The CDR3 DNA reads TGTGCCAGCAGTTACACTAGCGGGGCTAACAATGAGCAGTTCTTC. It codes for CASSYTSGANNEQFF.

Only a few counts were recorded for this clonotype. V is TRBV5-4 and J is TRBJ1-6; D is ambiguous. Germline-derived CDR1 and CDR2 are SGHNT and YYREEE (reference sequence). Between the trimmed V and J ends, which lost 0 bases and 5 bases, there was a span of 9 bases. The CDR3 consists of 15 residues. The CDR3 region is CASSLADTDNSPLHF. CDR3 DNA: TGTGCCAGCAGCTTGGCTGACACAGATAATTCACCCCTCCACTTT.

Many counts were recorded for this clonotype. The chain employs TRBV6-6 and TRBJ2-3, with no clear D. The CDR3 covers 13 residues. Trimming stripped 0 bases from V and 6 bases from J, with 7 bases between. The germline V gene encodes CDR1 MNHNY and CDR2 SVGAGI (reference sequence). DNA of the CDR3: TGTGCCAGCAGTTACTCGAAGGCTGATACGCAGTATTTT. Its translation is CASSYSKADTQYF.

The chain employs TRBV20-1 and TRBJ2-7; D uncertain. Germline CDR1 and CDR2: DFQATT and SNEGSKA (reference sequence). Trimming stripped 1 base from V and 9 bases from J, with 16 bases between. This CDR3 has 13 residues. CDR3 in amino acids: CSARGVTLRGQYV. CDR3 bases: TGCAGTGCTAGAGGGGTTACCCTACGAGGGCAGTACGTC.

This clonotype was seen more than once but under ten times. This chain uses TRBV10-1 with TRBJ1-1; no clear D gene. V was clipped by 8 bases and J by 6 bases, with 16 bases between them. The CDR3 runs to 13 residues. Germline CDR1 WNHNN, CDR2 SYGVQD (reference sequence). This chain's CDR3 is CASGESPDAEAFF. The DNA for the CDR3 is TGCGCCAGCGGAGAATCCCCGGACGCTGAAGCTTTCTTT.

This clonotype was seen ten or more times. The V gene is TRBV9, the J gene TRBJ2-2; weak D call: TRBD1 (6 bases). Germline V gene data show CDR1 as SGDLS and CDR2 as YYNGEE. The CDR3 loop spans 15 amino acids. V was clipped by 4 bases and J by 5 bases, with 15 bases between them. This CDR3 is CASSPFSGETGELFF. In nucleotides, the CDR3 is TGTGCCAGCAGCCCTTTCTCAGGGGAAACCGGGGAGCTGTTTTTT.

The rearrangement links TRBV7-2 to TRBJ1-5, with D perhaps TRBD1 (6 bases). The CDR3 spans 15 residues. V was shortened by 5 bases and J by 0 bases, with 11 bases between the two germline ends. Germline assignment: CDR1 SGHTA and CDR2 FQGNSA. The CDR3 sequence is CASSPDSHSNQPQHF. The CDR3 DNA follows: TGTGCCAGCAGCCCGGACAGTCATAGCAATCAGCCCCAGCATTTT.

This clonotype was counted a few times. The chain carries TRBV11-2 and TRBJ1-2, with D maybe TRBD1 (6 bases). The CDR3 sequence is 15 residues long. Trimming left V 5 bases short and J 4 bases short, with 17 bases between. Germline CDR1 SGHAT, CDR2 FQNNGV. The CDR3 DNA is TGTGCCAGCAGCCAGCCTGGCGGGGGCAGCTATGGCTACACCTTC. This sequence encodes CASSQPGGGSYGYTF.

This clonotype has only a few counts. CDR3 bases: TGTGCCAGCACCCAAGGGGGGCAGGGGACTCAGCCCCAGCATTTT. It yields the protein CASTQGGQGTQPQHF. V gene TRBV6-5 combines with J gene TRBJ1-5, with a tentative D call TRBD1 (6 bases). Trimming left V 7 bases short and J 6 bases short, with 19 bases between. The CDR3 contains 15 residues. Germline V lookup: CDR1 MNHEY, CDR2 SVGAGI.

The chain has TRBV20-1 and TRBJ2-1; the D gene is possibly TRBD2 (5 bases). The CDR3 runs to 16 residues. Looked up from germline, CDR1 is DFQATT and CDR2 is SNEGSKA (reference sequence). V gave up 6 bases and J gave up 0 bases, with 18 bases separating them. The CDR3 reads CSAEAAGLASYNEQFF. In DNA form, the CDR3 reads TGCAGTGCGGAAGCGGCCGGACTGGCCTCCTACAATGAGCAGTTCTTC.

The sample holds a few counts of this clonotype. V and J are TRBV4-3 and TRBJ1-1; D is perhaps TRBD1 (6 bases). Germline CDR1 reads LGHNA; CDR2 reads YSLEER. The CDR3 length is 17 residues. Between the trimmed V and J ends, which lost 3 bases and 0 bases, there was a span of 17 bases. CDR3 sequence reads: CASSQATGPLVNTEAFF. Written as DNA, the CDR3 is TGCGCCAGCAGCCAGGCCACAGGGCCCTTGGTGAACACTGAAGCTTTCTTT.

The chain is built from TRBV11-2 and TRBJ1-4; D is undetermined. Germline-derived CDR1 and CDR2 are SGHAT and FQNNGV. Trimming left V 1 base short and J 7 bases short, with 13 bases between. The CDR3 consists of 15 residues. CDR3 in amino acids: CASSLGRQLGEKLFF. CDR3 nucleotides: TGTGCCAGCAGCTTAGGTCGCCAATTAGGTGAAAAACTGTTTTTT.

In its sample, this clonotype was seen a few times. The chain links TRBV6-5 to TRBJ2-4; no clear D gene. The V gene's germline CDR1 is MNHEY and CDR2 SVGAGI. Trimming left V 8 bases short and J 0 bases short, with 8 bases between. This CDR3 is built from 13 residues. CDR3 in amino acids: CASGRLAKNIQYF. The DNA of the CDR3 is TGTGCCAGCGGACGTTTAGCCAAAAACATTCAGTACTTC.

This clonotype appeared a few times. The genes are TRBV3-1 and TRBJ2-4; 7 bases are a match to TRBD1. This CDR3 has 14 residues. CDR1 is LGHDT and CDR2 is YNNKEL in the germline V gene (reference sequence). V shed 1 base and J 6 bases; nucleotides not matched to a gene: 3. CDR3 bases: TGTGCCAGCAGCCAAGGGAGACAGGGAAACATTCAGTACTTC. Its protein product is CASSQGRQGNIQYF.

The chain carries TRBV30 and TRBJ1-1; no definite D call. Trimming took off 4 bases at V and 1 base at J, with 13 bases between the two ends. From germline, CDR1 is GTSNPN and CDR2 SVGIG (reference sequence). The CDR3 has 14 residues. For the CDR3, the DNA is TGTGCCTGGAAGACCGGCTTAAGGAACACTGAAGCTTTCTTT. As protein: CAWKTGLRNTEAFF. The whole variable domain, remainder taken from reference TRBV30 and TRBJ1-1, is SQTIHQWPATLVQPVGSPLSLECTVEGTSNPNLYWYRQAAGRGLQLLFYSVGIGQISSEVPQNLSASRPQDRQFILSSKKLLLSDSGFYLCAWKTGLRNTEAFFGQGTRLTVV.

This clonotype was seen a handful of times. The chain is built from TRBV24-1 and TRBJ1-1; D may be TRBD1 (6 bases). The CDR3 runs to 13 residues. From germline, CDR1 is KGHDR and CDR2 SFDVKD. V was shortened by 8 bases and J by 1 base, with 10 bases between the two germline ends. CDR3 in amino acids: CATNGGGNTEAFF. The CDR3 nucleotides are TGTGCCACCAACGGAGGGGGGAACACTGAAGCTTTCTTT.

The CDR3 coding sequence is TGTGCCAGCAGACCGGCTGGGGCCGGGGAGCTGTTTTTT. Residues: CASRPAGAGELFF. The genes are TRBV2 and TRBJ2-2; no firm D call. Per germline, CDR1 SNHLY and CDR2 FYNNEI. Trimming took 6 bases from V and 6 from J, leaving 11 bases between them. The CDR3 is made up of 13 amino acids.